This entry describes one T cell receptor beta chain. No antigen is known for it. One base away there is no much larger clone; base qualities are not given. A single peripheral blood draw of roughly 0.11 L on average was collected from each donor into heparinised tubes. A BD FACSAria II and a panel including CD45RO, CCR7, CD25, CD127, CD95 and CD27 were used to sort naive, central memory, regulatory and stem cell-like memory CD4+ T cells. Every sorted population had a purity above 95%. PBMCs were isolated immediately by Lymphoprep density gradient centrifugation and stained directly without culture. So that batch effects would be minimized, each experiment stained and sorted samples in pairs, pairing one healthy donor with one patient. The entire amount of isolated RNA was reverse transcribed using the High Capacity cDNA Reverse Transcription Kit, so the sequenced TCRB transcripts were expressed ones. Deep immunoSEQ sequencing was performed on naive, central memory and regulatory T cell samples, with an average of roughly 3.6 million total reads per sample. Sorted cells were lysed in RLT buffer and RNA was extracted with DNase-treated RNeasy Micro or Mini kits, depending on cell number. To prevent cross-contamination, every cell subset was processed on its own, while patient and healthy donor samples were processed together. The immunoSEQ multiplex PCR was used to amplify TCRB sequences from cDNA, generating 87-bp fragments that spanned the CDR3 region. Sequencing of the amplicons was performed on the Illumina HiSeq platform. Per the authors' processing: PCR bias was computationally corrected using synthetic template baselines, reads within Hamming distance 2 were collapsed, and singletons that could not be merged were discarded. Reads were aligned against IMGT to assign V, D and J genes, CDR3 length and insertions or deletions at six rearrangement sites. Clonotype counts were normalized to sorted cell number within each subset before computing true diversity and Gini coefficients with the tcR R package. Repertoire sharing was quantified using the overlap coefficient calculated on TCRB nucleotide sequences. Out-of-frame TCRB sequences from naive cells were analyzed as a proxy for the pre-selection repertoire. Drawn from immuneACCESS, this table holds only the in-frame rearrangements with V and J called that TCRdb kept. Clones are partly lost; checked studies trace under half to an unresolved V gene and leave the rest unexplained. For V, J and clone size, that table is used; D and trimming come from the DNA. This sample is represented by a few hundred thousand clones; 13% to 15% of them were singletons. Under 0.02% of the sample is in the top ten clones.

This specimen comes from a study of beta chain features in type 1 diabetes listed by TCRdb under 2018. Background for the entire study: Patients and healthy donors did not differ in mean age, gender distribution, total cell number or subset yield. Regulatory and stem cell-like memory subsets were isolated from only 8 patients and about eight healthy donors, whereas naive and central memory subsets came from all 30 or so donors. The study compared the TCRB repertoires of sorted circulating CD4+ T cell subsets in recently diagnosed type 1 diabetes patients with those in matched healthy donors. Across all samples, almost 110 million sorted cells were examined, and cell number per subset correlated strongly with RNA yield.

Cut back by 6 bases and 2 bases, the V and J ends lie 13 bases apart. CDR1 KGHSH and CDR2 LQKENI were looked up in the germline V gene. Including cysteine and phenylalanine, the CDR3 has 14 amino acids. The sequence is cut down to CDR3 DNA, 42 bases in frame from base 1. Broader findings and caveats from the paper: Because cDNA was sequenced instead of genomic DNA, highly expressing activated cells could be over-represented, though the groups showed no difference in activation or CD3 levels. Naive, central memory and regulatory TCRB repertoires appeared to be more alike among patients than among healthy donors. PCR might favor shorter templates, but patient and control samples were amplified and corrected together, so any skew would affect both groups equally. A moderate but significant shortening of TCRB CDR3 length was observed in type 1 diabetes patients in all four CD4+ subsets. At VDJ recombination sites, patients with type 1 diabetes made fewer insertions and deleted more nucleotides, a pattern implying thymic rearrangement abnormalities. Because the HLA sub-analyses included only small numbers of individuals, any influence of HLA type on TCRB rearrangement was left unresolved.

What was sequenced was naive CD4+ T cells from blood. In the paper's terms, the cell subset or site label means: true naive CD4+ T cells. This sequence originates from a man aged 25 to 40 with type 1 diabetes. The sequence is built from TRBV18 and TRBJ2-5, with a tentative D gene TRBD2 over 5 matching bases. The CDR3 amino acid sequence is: CASSYSGGQETQYF. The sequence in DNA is TGTGCCAGCTCCTACAGTGGAGGTCAAGAGACCCAGTACTTC.